The next 26 T cell receptor beta chains were all read from a single sample in a study of CD8+ T cells in alopecia areata. Reverse transcribed after extraction, RNA yielded cDNA as the sequencing template. The assay was immunoSEQ multiplex PCR, and TCRdb's table has in-frame clones only and misses some. This repertoire shows over 150,000 clones, roughly three fifths found once; its top ten account for around 3.2%. As to treatment: oral pan-JAK inhibitor, 5-10 mg twice daily. The sequencing used CD4+ T cells sorted from blood, collected at week 4, from a patient treated with tofacitinib. Receptors were obtained from a human donor with alopecia areata.

In this sample, this clone turned up a few times. The chain links TRBV2 to TRBJ1-4, with 8 nucleotides matching TRBD1. There are 14 residues in the CDR3. The V segment lost 3 bases and the J segment 7 bases; nucleotides outside the gene matches: 4. Looked up from germline, CDR1 is SNHLY and CDR2 is FYNNEI. CDR3 in DNA: TGTGCCAGCAGTGAGGACAGGGAGTTTGAAAAACTGTTTTTT. It yields the protein CASSEDREFEKLFF. The full variable domain, its missing parts supplied by reference TRBV2 and TRBJ1-4, is EPEVTQTPSHQVTQMGQEVILRCVPISNHLYFYWYRQILGQKVEFLVSFYNNEISEKSEIFDDQFSVERPDGSNFTLKIRSTKLEDSAMYFCASSEDREFEKLFFGSGTQLSVL.

The rearrangement joins TRBV29-1 to TRBJ1-2, with D uncertain. In germline, CDR1 is SQVTM, CDR2 ANQGSEA. V was clipped by 4 bases and J by 0 bases, with 12 bases between them. The CDR3 covers 14 residues. In nucleotides, the CDR3 is TGCAGCGTTGGAGTGGGCGACACTAACTATGGCTACACCTTC. It yields the protein CSVGVGDTNYGYTF.

There are a few counts of this clone. Distinct nucleotide sequences in the sample also encode this CDR3. This chain uses TRBV18 with TRBJ2-5; no clear D. In germline, CDR1 is KGHSH, CDR2 LQKENI. V lost 0 bases and J 2 bases, leaving 4 bases between the germline ends. The CDR3 runs 13 residues. CDR3 sequence: CASSPPSQETQYF. The CDR3 DNA follows: TGTGCCAGCTCACCACCGAGTCAAGAGACCCAGTACTTC.

This chain uses TRBV14 with TRBJ2-7; TRBD1 might be the D (5 bases). Deletions cut 5 bases from V and 4 bases from J, with 21 bases between. The CDR3 extends over 16 amino acids. Germline V gene sequence: CDR1 SGHDN, CDR2 FVKESK. The CDR3 nucleotides read TGTGCCAGCAGCAAGAATCTGTGGGCAGGGTGGTACGAGCAGTACTTC. Its translation is CASSKNLWAGWYEQYF. The full variable domain, its missing parts supplied by reference TRBV14 and TRBJ2-7, is EAGVTQFPSHSVIEKGQTVTLRCDPISGHDNLYWYRRVMGKEIKFLLHFVKESKQDESGMPNNRFLAERTGGTYSTLKVQPAELEDSGVYFCASSKNLWAGWYEQYFGPGTRLTVT.

The count of this clone is one. The chain carries TRBV4-1 and TRBJ1-5; possible D gene TRBD1, 5 bases. CDR1 MGHRA and CDR2 YSYEKL come from the germline V gene. The V and J ends lost 0 bases and 6 bases respectively, with 12 bases between them. This CDR3 comprises 15 residues. DNA of the CDR3: TGCGCCAGCAGCCAAGACCCCAGGGTGGGTCAGCCCCAGCATTTT. Amino acids: CASSQDPRVGQPQHF.

V usage is TRBV29-1 and J usage is TRBJ2-7; D is perhaps TRBD2 (5 bases). Per the germline V gene, CDR1 is SQVTM and CDR2 is ANQGSEA. This CDR3 has 10 residues. V gave up 4 bases and J gave up 5 bases, with 6 bases separating them. The CDR3 reads CSVGGHEQYF. The CDR3 nucleotides read TGCAGCGTTGGAGGGCACGAGCAGTACTTC.

The chain combines TRBV6-5 with TRBJ2-3; tentatively, D is TRBD1 (5 bases). Germline V lookup: CDR1 MNHEY, CDR2 SVGAGI. The V and J ends lost 10 bases and 2 bases respectively, with 13 bases between them. This CDR3 region has 13 residues. The CDR3 region has the DNA TGTGCCACCAGGTGGGGCCACACAGATACGCAGTATTTT. It yields the protein CATRWGHTDTQYF.

The chain joins TRBV6-5 to TRBJ2-1, with 10 bases identical to TRBD1. J was trimmed by 2 bases and V by 6 bases; bases with no gene match: 4. Germline CDR1 MNHEY, CDR2 SVGAGI. The CDR3 is 15 residues long. CDR3 DNA sequence: TGTGCCAGCAGCTCGACAGGGGGCGCCTACAATGAGCAGTTCTTC. This codes for CASSSTGGAYNEQFF.

V and J are TRBV4-1 and TRBJ2-3, with TRBD2 identical over 9 bases. V lost 0 bases to trimming and J lost 9 bases; unmatched junction nucleotides: 16. The CDR3 contains 18 residues. Germline CDR1 and CDR2: MGHRA and YSYEKL. The DNA of the CDR3 is TGCGCCAGCAGCCAAGATCCCCCCGAGCGGGGGGACCTAATAACGCAGTATTTT. Translation: CASSQDPPERGDLITQYF.

This clone was seen more than once but under ten times. The genes are TRBV4-2 and TRBJ2-7; TRBD1 aligns across 8 bases. J lost 7 bases, V lost 3 bases, and 14 bases had no gene match. Germline values: CDR1 LGHNA, CDR2 YNFKEQ. The CDR3 has 16 residues. The CDR3 DNA reads TGTGCCAGCAGCCAGGAAAATCACAGGGGGTCTGGAGAGCAGTACTTC. Amino acid sequence: CASSQENHRGSGEQYF.

V is TRBV5-6 and J is TRBJ1-1, with 7 nucleotides matching TRBD1. The CDR3 is 15 amino acids. The germline gives CDR1 SGHDT, CDR2 YYEEEE. V lost 2 bases to trimming and J lost 1 base; unmatched junction nucleotides: 5. CDR3: CASSLQDRSNTEAFF. The DNA of the CDR3 is TGTGCCAGCAGCTTACAGGACAGGTCGAACACTGAAGCTTTCTTT.

This chain joins TRBV19 and TRBJ1-1; maybe TRBD1 (5 bases). The CDR3 is 14 amino acids. Trimming took off 3 bases at V and 4 bases at J, with 12 bases between the two ends. Per the germline V gene, CDR1 is LNHDA and CDR2 is SQIVND (reference sequence). CDR3 sequence (DNA): TGTGCCAGTAGTATTGGATCCGGGGGCACTGAAGCTTTCTTT. Translating gives CASSIGSGGTEAFF.

The chain couples TRBV5-6 to TRBJ1-6; no reliable D call. Trimming took 4 bases from V and 6 from J, leaving 8 bases between them. Germline V gene lookup returns CDR1 SGHDT and CDR2 YYEEEE. This CDR3 spans 13 amino acids. The CDR3 region is CASSTTLNSPLHF. The CDR3 DNA sequence: TGTGCCAGCAGCACTACCCTTAATTCACCCCTCCACTTT.

A single count supports this clone. The chain couples TRBV30 to TRBJ1-1; 7 bases align to TRBD1. The V gene's germline CDR1 is GTSNPN and CDR2 SVGIG (reference sequence). CDR3 length equals 13 residues. Trimming at V came to 3 bases and at J to 2 bases, leaving 3 bases not matched to a gene. The CDR3 reads CAWRTGTNTEAFF. The CDR3 bases are TGTGCCTGGAGGACAGGGACCAACACTGAAGCTTTCTTT.

This clone was seen just once. The chain joins TRBV5-6 to TRBJ1-5; D unresolved. V was shortened by 1 base and J by 6 bases, with 2 bases between the two germline ends. This CDR3 has 11 amino acids. Germline loops: CDR1 SGHDT, CDR2 YYEEEE. CDR3 nucleotides: TGTGCCAGCAGCTTGAGTCAGCCCCAGCATTTT. Protein sequence: CASSLSQPQHF.

The table lists this clone with a few counts. The chain carries TRBV4-1 and TRBJ1-2; no definite D call. Germline values: CDR1 MGHRA, CDR2 YSYEKL. V lost 0 bases and J 5 bases, leaving 13 bases between the germline ends. This CDR3 region has 15 residues. This chain's CDR3 is CASSQDRIKPYGYTF. The CDR3 DNA reads TGCGCCAGCAGCCAAGATAGGATCAAGCCTTATGGCTACACCTTC.

This clone was counted a few times. The V gene is TRBV7-3, the J gene TRBJ2-5, with D perhaps TRBD1 (5 bases). The length of the CDR3 is 12 residues. Trimming removed 5 bases at V and 5 bases at J, with 9 bases between. Germline values: CDR1 SGHTA, CDR2 FQGTGA. The CDR3 DNA reads TGTGCCAGCAGCGTTCCAGGGGAGACCCAGTACTTC. Translated, it gives CASSVPGETQYF.

J is TRBJ2-4 and V is TRBV29-1, with D possibly TRBD1 on 6 matching bases. Germline V CDR1 and CDR2: SQVTM, ANQGSEA. The CDR3 totals 12 residues. The V and J ends lost 6 bases and 7 bases respectively, with 13 bases between them. The CDR3: CSVKGTTNIQYF. The CDR3 coding sequence is TGCAGCGTCAAGGGGACAACGAACATTCAGTACTTC.

This clone has a handful of counts. This chain's CDR3 is CASSDSGQGISTQYF. The CDR3 region has the DNA TGTGCCAGCAGTGACTCGGGACAGGGGATTAGTACGCAGTATTTT. V is TRBV6-4 and J is TRBJ2-3; 10 bases match TRBD1. Trimming at V came to 0 bases and at J to 8 bases, leaving 5 bases not matched to a gene. This CDR3 comprises 15 residues. Germline loops: CDR1 MRHNA, CDR2 SNTAGT.

The genes are TRBV2 and TRBJ1-2, with D possibly matching TRBD1 (5 bases). The germline gives CDR1 SNHLY, CDR2 FYNNEI. The germline V and J ends were trimmed by 3 bases and 8 bases, with 13 bases remaining between them. This CDR3 has 13 amino acids. This CDR3 reads CASSDLRDSGYTF. In nucleotides, the CDR3 is TGTGCCAGCAGTGATCTCCGGGACTCGGGCTACACCTTC. The whole variable domain, remainder taken from reference TRBV2 and TRBJ1-2, is EPEVTQTPSHQVTQMGQEVILRCVPISNHLYFYWYRQILGQKVEFLVSFYNNEISEKSEIFDDQFSVERPDGSNFTLKIRSTKLEDSAMYFCASSDLRDSGYTFGSGTRLTVV.

The V gene is TRBV2, the J gene TRBJ1-1; the D is unclear. Germline V gene sequence: CDR1 SNHLY, CDR2 FYNNEI. This CDR3 spans 13 amino acids. The V end was cut by 8 bases, the J end by 2 bases, with 12 bases between. CDR3 DNA: TGTGCCAGCCAAGAACAATTCAACACTGAAGCTTTCTTT. This encodes CASQEQFNTEAFF. Full variable domain (outside the CDR3, taken from reference TRBV2 and TRBJ1-1): EPEVTQTPSHQVTQMGQEVILRCVPISNHLYFYWYRQILGQKVEFLVSFYNNEISEKSEIFDDQFSVERPDGSNFTLKIRSTKLEDSAMYFCASQEQFNTEAFFGQGTRLTVV.

This clone was seen only a few times. This chain uses TRBV2 with TRBJ2-1; possibly TRBD1 for D (6 bases). The V gene lost 6 bases and the J gene lost 9 bases, with 18 bases spanning the gap. Per germline, CDR1 SNHLY and CDR2 FYNNEI. The CDR3 length is 14 residues. This chain's CDR3 is CASRPGARWGEQFF. CDR3 in DNA: TGTGCCAGCAGGCCAGGGGCCAGATGGGGTGAGCAGTTCTTC.

This clone was counted only a few times. This sequence joins TRBV9 and TRBJ2-2; 9 positions agree with TRBD2. Per germline, CDR1 SGDLS and CDR2 YYNGEE. V was pared by 6 bases and J by 4 bases, with 4 bases of the junction left unmatched. This CDR3 spans 14 amino acids. The CDR3 is CASKRGDSTGELFF. CDR3 bases: TGTGCCAGCAAGCGGGGGGATTCCACCGGGGAGCTGTTTTTT.

The rearrangement joins TRBV18 to TRBJ2-1; perhaps TRBD2 as D (5 bases). Germline loops: CDR1 KGHSH, CDR2 LQKENI. The CDR3 is 13 amino acids. Deletions cut 3 bases from V and 5 bases from J, with 8 bases between. The CDR3 DNA reads TGTGCCAGCTCACCCCCGGGGAACAATGAGCAGTTCTTC. Translation: CASSPPGNNEQFF.

The chain links TRBV5-1 to TRBJ1-1; TRBD1 matches at 8 bases. V lost 4 bases, J lost 4 bases, and 6 bases stayed unmatched. This CDR3 has 14 amino acids. From germline, CDR1 is SGHRS and CDR2 YFSETQ. CDR3 in DNA: TGCGCCAGCAGCCAGCAGGGGGCTGGCACTGAAGCTTTCTTT. Translation gives CASSQQGAGTEAFF. The full variable domain, completed using reference TRBV5-1 and TRBJ1-1, is KAGVTQTPRYLIKTRGQQVTLSCSPISGHRSVSWYQQTPGQGLQFLFEYFSETQRNKGNFPGRFSGRQFSNSRSEMNVSTLELGDSALYLCASSQQGAGTEAFFGQGTRLTVV.

This clone was recorded a few times. In the same sample, other DNA sequences code for this CDR3. The chain recombines TRBV5-1 with TRBJ2-5, with unresolved D. Trimming cost V 2 bases and J 2 bases, with 1 base left between them. The CDR3 spans 11 residues. The germline V gene encodes CDR1 SGHRS and CDR2 YFSETQ. CDR3 sequence reads: CASSFQETQYF. The CDR3 coding sequence is TGCGCCAGCAGCTTTCAAGAGACCCAGTACTTC.